The 23 T cell receptor beta chains below were found in one sample sequenced in a study of blood T cell repertoires in COVID-19. Sequencing used immunoSEQ multiplex PCR; TCRdb keeps in-frame clones, though not all of them. The sample carries approximately 300,000 clones, approximately 90% recorded once. The sequenced sample consisted of PBMCs or T cells enriched from blood (not recorded which). Every receptor here comes from a woman in her 30s who had been exposed to COVID-19.

Here the CDR3 DNA reads TGCGCCAGCAGCATACAAACAGAGGGGGACACCTACGAGCAGTACTTC. Residues: CASSIQTEGDTYEQYF. The rearrangement uses TRBV5-1 and TRBJ2-7, with D possibly being TRBD1 (6 bases). Between the trimmed V and J ends, which lost 4 bases and 2 bases, there was a span of 19 bases. The CDR3 loop spans 16 amino acids. Germline loops: CDR1 SGHRS, CDR2 YFSETQ. Full variable domain (rest looked up from reference TRBV5-1 and TRBJ2-7): KAGVTQTPRYLIKTRGQQVTLSCSPISGHRSVSWYQQTPGQGLQFLFEYFSETQRNKGNFPGRFSGRQFSNSRSEMNVSTLELGDSALYLCASSIQTEGDTYEQYFGPGTRLTVT.

This chain joins TRBV10-3 and TRBJ2-3; 13 nucleotides line up with TRBD2. CDR1 ENHRY and CDR2 SYGVKD come from the germline V gene. J gave up 6 bases and V 6 bases, and 9 bases lay outside the gene matches. This CDR3 has 16 residues. DNA of the CDR3: TGTGCCATCAGGTCACTAGCGGGGGGGCCCTCCGATACGCAGTATTTT. Translated: CAIRSLAGGPSDTQYF.

The chain has TRBV27 and TRBJ2-3, with 7 bases that match TRBD2. From germline, CDR1 is MNHEY and CDR2 SMNVEV (reference sequence). V lost 3 bases and J lost 2; bases outside the gene matches: 5. The CDR3 contains 15 residues. CDR3 protein: CASSFERGNTDTQYF. CDR3 DNA: TGTGCCAGCAGTTTCGAGCGGGGAAACACAGATACGCAGTATTTT.

The chain links TRBV5-1 to TRBJ1-5; TRBD1 matches 12 bases. Trimming cost V 3 bases and J 7 bases; bases outside gene matches: 5. The CDR3 spans 15 residues. CDR1 and CDR2 (germline): SGHRS, YFSETQ. The CDR3 region is CASSSGTGGSQPQHF. The CDR3 coding sequence is TGCGCCAGCAGCTCCGGGACAGGGGGCTCACAGCCCCAGCATTTT.

The chain employs TRBV19 and TRBJ1-3; no definite D call. The germline V gene has CDR1 LNHDA and CDR2 SQIVND (reference sequence). CDR3 length equals 13 residues. V gave up 8 bases and J gave up 4 bases, with 12 bases separating them. CDR3 region: CASAPGMGNTIYF. The CDR3 DNA sequence: TGTGCCAGTGCCCCGGGAATGGGAAACACCATATATTTT.

V usage is TRBV27 and J usage is TRBJ2-2; the match to TRBD2 covers 10 bases. V shed 2 bases, J shed 4 bases, and the junction held 4 bases outside the gene matches. The CDR3 sequence is 16 residues long. Germline assignment: CDR1 MNHEY and CDR2 SMNVEV (reference sequence). In DNA form, the CDR3 reads TGTGCCAGCAGTTTAGTGACTAGCGGGCCCACCGGGGAGCTGTTTTTT. Its protein is CASSLVTSGPTGELFF.

This sequence joins TRBV11-2 and TRBJ1-1; TRBD1 aligns across 7 bases. J lost 4 bases, V lost 1 base, and 3 bases had no gene match. Per germline, CDR1 SGHAT and CDR2 FQNNGV. The CDR3 sequence is 14 residues long. The CDR3 DNA follows: TGTGCCAGCAGCTTAGGGCAGGGGGGCACTGAAGCTTTCTTT. It encodes CASSLGQGGTEAFF.

The gene calls are TRBV6-5 and TRBJ1-2, with D possibly matching TRBD1 (6 bases). CDR1 is MNHEY and CDR2 is SVGAGI in the germline V gene. The CDR3 runs 12 residues. Trimming cost V 7 bases and J 2 bases, with 8 bases left between them. The CDR3 nucleotides are TGTGCCAGCACCACAGGGAACTATGGCTACACCTTC. Translated: CASTTGNYGYTF.

The V and J genes are TRBV6-2 or TRBV6-3 and TRBJ2-1; D is unclear. V lost 7 bases, J lost 3 bases, and 13 bases lay in between. The CDR3 consists of 14 residues. CDR1 is MNHEY, CDR2 SVGEGT, per germline. The CDR3 bases are TGTGCCAGCATCCCCAGACTTCGCTACAATGAGCAGTTCTTC. Protein sequence: CASIPRLRYNEQFF.

The chain carries TRBV4-3 and TRBJ1-4; unclear D gene. V was trimmed by 5 bases and J by 4 bases, leaving 14 bases between them. The CDR3 is 15 amino acids. CDR1 is LGHNA and CDR2 is YSLEER in the germline V gene. The CDR3 DNA is TGCGCCAGCAGCGCAGCGGCCGCCGGTAATGAAAAACTGTTTTTT. Encoded protein: CASSAAAAGNEKLFF.

A single count supports this clone. The J gene is TRBJ2-1, the V gene TRBV7-2; the D gene is possibly TRBD2 (7 bases). V gave up 0 bases and J gave up 7 bases, with 16 bases separating them. The CDR3 is 16 amino acids. Germline V CDR1 and CDR2: SGHTA, FQGNSA. In DNA, the CDR3 is TGTGCCAGCAGCTTAGCGGGGGGGCCGGAGAGGAATGAGCAGTTCTTC. It translates to CASSLAGGPERNEQFF.

The chain links TRBV4-2 to TRBJ2-7; the match to TRBD1 covers 7 bases. This CDR3 region has 15 residues. V was pared by 2 bases and J by 5 bases, with 9 bases of the junction left unmatched. Germline assignment: CDR1 LGHNA and CDR2 YNFKEQ. CDR3 amino acids: CASSQINRDSNEQYF. The DNA of the CDR3 is TGTGCCAGCAGCCAAATTAACCGGGACAGTAACGAGCAGTACTTC.

CDR3 sequence: CAWSTDRASLGQPQHF. The CDR3 bases are TGTGCCTGGAGTACCGACAGGGCCTCCCTCGGTCAGCCCCAGCATTTT. The chain links TRBV30 to TRBJ1-5; 7 bases are shared with TRBD1. Germline V lookup: CDR1 GTSNPN, CDR2 SVGIG (reference sequence). CDR3 length: 16 residues. J gave up 6 bases and V 2 bases, and 13 bases lay outside the gene matches.

The chain is built from TRBV7-8 and TRBJ2-5, with D possibly TRBD2 on 5 matching bases. The CDR3 runs 14 residues. Between the trimmed V and J ends, which lost 5 bases and 2 bases, there was a span of 12 bases. Germline CDR1 SGHVS, CDR2 FQNEAQ. DNA for the CDR3: TGTGCCAGCAGCCTAGGACTGGTTCAAGAGACCCAGTACTTC. It encodes CASSLGLVQETQYF.

The chain recombines TRBV11-2 with TRBJ2-3; TRBD1 matches 10 bases. This CDR3 has 14 residues. V trimming: 3 bases; J trimming: 4 bases; junction bases outside the gene matches: 1. In germline, CDR1 is SGHAT, CDR2 FQNNGV. The CDR3: CASSLTGGADTQYF. The CDR3 nucleotides are TGTGCCAGCAGCTTGACAGGGGGCGCAGATACGCAGTATTTT. Filled out from reference TRBV11-2 and TRBJ2-3, the complete variable domain reads EAGVAQSPRYKIIEKRQSVAFWCNPISGHATLYWYQQILGQGPKLLIQFQNNGVVDDSQLPKDRFSAERLKGVDSTLKIQPAKLEDSAVYLCASSLTGGADTQYFGPGTRLTVL.

The genes are TRBV3-1 (or the pseudogene TRBV3-2) and TRBJ1-5; D gene uncertain. This CDR3 comprises 15 residues. From germline, CDR1 is LGHDT and CDR2 YNNKEL (reference sequence). The V and J ends lost 0 bases and 0 bases respectively, with 6 bases between them. CDR3 nucleotides: TGTGCCAGCAGCCAAGATTCCTATAGCAATCAGCCCCAGCATTTT. It specifies CASSQDSYSNQPQHF.

This clone showed up just once. The rearrangement joins TRBV7-3 to TRBJ1-1; 8 bases are shared with TRBD1. The J segment lost 4 bases and the V segment lost 2 bases, leaving 3 bases of the junction unmatched. Germline CDR1 and CDR2: SGHTA and FQGTGA. This CDR3 region has 14 residues. The CDR3 coding sequence is TGTGCCAGCAGCTTAGTCCAGGGGGCCACTGAAGCTTTCTTT. This sequence encodes CASSLVQGATEAFF. The full variable domain, rest sourced from reference TRBV7-3 and TRBJ1-1, is GAGVSQTPSNKVTEKGKYVELRCDPISGHTALYWYRQSLGQGPEFLIYFQGTGAADDSGLPNDRFFAVRPEGSVSTLKIQRTERGDSAVYLCASSLVQGATEAFFGQGTRLTVV.

This clone has just one count. The chain uses TRBV23-1 and TRBJ1-2, with D perhaps TRBD1 (5 bases). TRBV23-1 is an open reading frame, and its role is uncertain. The germline V and J ends were trimmed by 11 bases and 2 bases, with 9 bases remaining between them. This CDR3 is built from 11 residues. CDR3 sequence: CASTGNYGYTF. In DNA form, the CDR3 reads TGCGCCTCCACAGGAAACTATGGCTACACCTTC.

The chain recombines TRBV5-1 with TRBJ1-1, with TRBD1 identical over 7 bases. CDR1 and CDR2 (germline): SGHRS, YFSETQ. The V segment lost 0 bases and the J segment 7 bases; nucleotides outside the gene matches: 6. The CDR3 length is 14 residues. The CDR3 region is CASSLDPGTVEAFF. In DNA, the CDR3 is TGCGCCAGCAGCTTGGATCCCGGGACAGTTGAAGCTTTCTTT.

V gene TRBV9 combines with J gene TRBJ2-1, with 12 bases matching TRBD2. Germline CDR1 SGDLS, CDR2 YYNGEE. J gave up 3 bases and V 3 bases, and 1 base lay outside the gene matches. This CDR3 is 15 amino acids long. CDR3 in DNA: TGTGCCAGCAGCGGACTAGCGGGGGTCTACAATGAGCAGTTCTTC. This gives the protein CASSGLAGVYNEQFF.

This rearrangement joins TRBV6-1 to TRBJ2-7, with TRBD1 matching 7 bases. The germline gives CDR1 MNHNS, CDR2 SASEGT. Trimming at V came to 3 bases and at J to 6 bases, leaving 11 bases not matched to a gene. The CDR3 is 15 residues long. The CDR3, as DNA: TGTGCCAGCAGTGATCCGGCAGGGGGACCCCTCGAGCAGTACTTC. Its protein product is CASSDPAGGPLEQYF.

The gene calls are TRBV30 and TRBJ1-2; 7 bases are shared with TRBD1. Per germline, CDR1 GTSNPN and CDR2 SVGIG (reference sequence). V lost 8 bases to trimming and J lost 4 bases; unmatched junction nucleotides: 7. The CDR3 length is 12 residues. The CDR3 loop is CARSTGSYGYTF. As DNA, the CDR3 is TGTGCCCGATCGACAGGGTCCTATGGCTACACCTTC.

The V and J genes are TRBV11-2 and TRBJ2-7, with 11 bases lining up with TRBD2. The J segment lost 4 bases and the V segment lost 5 bases, leaving 4 bases of the junction unmatched. The germline gives CDR1 SGHAT, CDR2 FQNNGV. CDR3 length equals 14 residues. The chain's CDR3 is CASSNLAGGYEQYF. The CDR3 DNA reads as TGTGCCAGCAGCAATTTAGCGGGGGGGTACGAGCAGTACTTC.